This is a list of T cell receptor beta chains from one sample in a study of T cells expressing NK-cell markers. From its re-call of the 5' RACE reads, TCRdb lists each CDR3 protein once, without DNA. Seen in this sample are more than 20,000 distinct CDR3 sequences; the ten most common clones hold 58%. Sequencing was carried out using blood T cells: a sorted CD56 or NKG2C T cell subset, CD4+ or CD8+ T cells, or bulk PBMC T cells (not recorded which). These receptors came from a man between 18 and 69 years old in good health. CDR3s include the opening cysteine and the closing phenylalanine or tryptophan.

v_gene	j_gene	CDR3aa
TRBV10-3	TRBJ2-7	CAIRRTGYEQYF
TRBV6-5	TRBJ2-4	CASSSEASGNIQYF
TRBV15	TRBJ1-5	CATSRAGRGRGNQPQHF
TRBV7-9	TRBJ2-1	CASSSRDRGNNEQFF
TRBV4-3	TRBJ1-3	CASSRGTAGNTIYF
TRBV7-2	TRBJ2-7	CASSFPGIQSSYEQYF
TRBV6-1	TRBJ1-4	CASSESRGTNEKLFF
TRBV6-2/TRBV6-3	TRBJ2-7	CASSYSSLEQYF
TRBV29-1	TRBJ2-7	CSVEGHSYEQYF
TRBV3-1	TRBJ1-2	CASSQDLESGYTF
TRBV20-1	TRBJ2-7	CSARSRRREALYEQYF
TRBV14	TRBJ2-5	CASSGVQQETQYF
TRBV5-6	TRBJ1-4	CASSLQGAGNEKLFF
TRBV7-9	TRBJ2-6	CASSPDRGQGANVLTF
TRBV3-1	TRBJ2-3	CASSHLISTGEIDTQYF
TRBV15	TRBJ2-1	CATSRGATSGGLDEQFF
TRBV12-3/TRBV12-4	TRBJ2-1	CASSLTAISYNEQFF
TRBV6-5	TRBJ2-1	CASSSSGLERFF
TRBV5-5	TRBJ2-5	CASRESEWGQETQYF
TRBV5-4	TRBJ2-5	CASSLLGTPPQETQYF
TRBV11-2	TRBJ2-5	CASSGPGRETQYF
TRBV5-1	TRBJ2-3	CASSGGLAALNTDTQYF
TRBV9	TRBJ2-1	CASSDGVRYNEQFF